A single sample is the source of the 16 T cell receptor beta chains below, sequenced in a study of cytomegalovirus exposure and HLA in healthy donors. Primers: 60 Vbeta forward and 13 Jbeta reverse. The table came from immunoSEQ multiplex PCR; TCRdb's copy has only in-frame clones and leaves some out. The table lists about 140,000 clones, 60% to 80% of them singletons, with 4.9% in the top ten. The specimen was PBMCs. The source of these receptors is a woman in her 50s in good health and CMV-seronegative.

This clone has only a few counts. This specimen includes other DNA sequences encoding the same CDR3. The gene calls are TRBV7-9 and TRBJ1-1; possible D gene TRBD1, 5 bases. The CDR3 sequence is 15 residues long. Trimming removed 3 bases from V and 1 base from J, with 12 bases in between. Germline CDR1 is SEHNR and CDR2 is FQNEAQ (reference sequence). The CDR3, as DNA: TGTGCCAGCAGCTTGGGCGGGGGTAGGAACACTGAAGCTTTCTTT. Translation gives CASSLGGGRNTEAFF.

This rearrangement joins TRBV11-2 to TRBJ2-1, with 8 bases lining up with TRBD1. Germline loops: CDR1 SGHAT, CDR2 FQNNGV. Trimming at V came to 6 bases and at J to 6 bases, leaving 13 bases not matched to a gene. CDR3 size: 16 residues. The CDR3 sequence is CASSPTGDFFSNEQFF. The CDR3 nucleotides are TGTGCCAGCAGTCCGACAGGGGATTTCTTTTCCAATGAGCAGTTCTTC. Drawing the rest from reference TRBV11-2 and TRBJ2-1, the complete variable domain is EAGVAQSPRYKIIEKRQSVAFWCNPISGHATLYWYQQILGQGPKLLIQFQNNGVVDDSQLPKDRFSAERLKGVDSTLKIQPAKLEDSAVYLCASSPTGDFFSNEQFFGPGTRLTVL.

In DNA, the CDR3 is TGTGCCAGCAGCGACGTCCGGGACAGCTATAATTCACCCCTCCACTTT. It specifies CASSDVRDSYNSPLHF. V and J are TRBV21-1 and TRBJ1-6; no check of the table's D call, TRBD1, against the DNA was made. TRBV21-1 is a pseudogene locus. The CDR3 extends over 16 amino acids.

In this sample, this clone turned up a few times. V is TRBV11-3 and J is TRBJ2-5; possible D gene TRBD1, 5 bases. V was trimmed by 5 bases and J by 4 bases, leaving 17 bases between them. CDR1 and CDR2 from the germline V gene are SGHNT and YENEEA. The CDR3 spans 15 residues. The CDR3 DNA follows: TGTGCCAGCAGCAAAGGGCTCCAAAGGGGAGAGACCCAGTACTTC. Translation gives CASSKGLQRGETQYF. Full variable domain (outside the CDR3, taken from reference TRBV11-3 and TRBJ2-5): EAGVVQSPRYKIIEKKQPVAFWCNPISGHNTLYWYLQNLGQGPELLIRYENEEAVDDSQLPKDRFSAERLKGVDSTLKIQPAELGDSAVYLCASSKGLQRGETQYFGPGTRLLVL.

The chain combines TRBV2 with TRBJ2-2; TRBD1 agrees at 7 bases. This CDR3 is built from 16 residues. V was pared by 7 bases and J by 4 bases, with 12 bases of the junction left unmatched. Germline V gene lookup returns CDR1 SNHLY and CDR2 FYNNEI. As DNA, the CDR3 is TGTGCCAGCACCCAATACAGGACAGGTGCCACCGGGGAGCTGTTTTTT. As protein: CASTQYRTGATGELFF.

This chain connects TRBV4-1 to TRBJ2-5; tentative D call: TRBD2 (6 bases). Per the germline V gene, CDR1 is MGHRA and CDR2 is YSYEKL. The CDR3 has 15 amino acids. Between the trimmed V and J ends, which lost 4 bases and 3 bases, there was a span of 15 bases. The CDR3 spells CASSREAGIKETQYF. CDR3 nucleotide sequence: TGCGCCAGCAGCCGGGAGGCGGGTATAAAAGAGACCCAGTACTTC.

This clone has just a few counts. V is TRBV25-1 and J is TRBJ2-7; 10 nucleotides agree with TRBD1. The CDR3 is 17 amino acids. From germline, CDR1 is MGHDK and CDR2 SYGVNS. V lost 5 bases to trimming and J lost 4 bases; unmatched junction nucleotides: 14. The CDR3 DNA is TGTGCCAGCAGTTCACCTCCGGGACAGGGGTGGGGATACGAGCAGTACTTC. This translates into CASSSPPGQGWGYEQYF.

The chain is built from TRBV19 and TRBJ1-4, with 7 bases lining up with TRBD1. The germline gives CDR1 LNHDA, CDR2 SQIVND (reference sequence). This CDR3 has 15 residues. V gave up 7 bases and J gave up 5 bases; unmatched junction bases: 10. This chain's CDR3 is CASKGTGTVNEKLFF. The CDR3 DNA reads TGTGCCAGTAAAGGCACCGGGACAGTCAATGAAAAACTGTTTTTT.

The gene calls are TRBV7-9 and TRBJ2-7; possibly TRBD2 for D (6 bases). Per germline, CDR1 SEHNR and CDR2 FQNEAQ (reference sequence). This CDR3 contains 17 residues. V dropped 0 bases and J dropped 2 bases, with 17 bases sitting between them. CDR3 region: CASSLARAGTAPYEQYF. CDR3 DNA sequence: TGTGCCAGCAGCTTAGCTAGAGCCGGGACTGCCCCCTACGAGCAGTACTTC. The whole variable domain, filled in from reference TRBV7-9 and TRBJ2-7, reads DTGVSQNPRHKITKRGQNVTFRCDPISEHNRLYWYRQTLGQGPEFLTYFQNEAQLEKSRLLSDRFSAERPKGSFSTLEIQRTEQGDSAMYLCASSLARAGTAPYEQYFGPGTRLTVT.

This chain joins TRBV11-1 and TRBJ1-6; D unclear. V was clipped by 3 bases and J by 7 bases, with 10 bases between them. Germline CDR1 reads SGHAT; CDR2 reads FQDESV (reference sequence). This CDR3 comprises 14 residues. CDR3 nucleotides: TGTGCCAGCAGCTTTTACACGGAGAATTCACCCCTCCACTTT. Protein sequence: CASSFYTENSPLHF.

The CDR3 reads CASSYATGGNSPLHF. The CDR3, as DNA: TGTGCCAGCAGTTACGCGACAGGGGGTAATTCACCCCTCCACTTT. The chain carries TRBV6-5 and TRBJ1-6; TRBD1 agrees at 9 bases. The CDR3 runs to 15 residues. Germline-derived CDR1 and CDR2 are MNHEY and SVGAGI. V lost 2 bases to trimming and J lost 6 bases; unmatched junction nucleotides: 2.

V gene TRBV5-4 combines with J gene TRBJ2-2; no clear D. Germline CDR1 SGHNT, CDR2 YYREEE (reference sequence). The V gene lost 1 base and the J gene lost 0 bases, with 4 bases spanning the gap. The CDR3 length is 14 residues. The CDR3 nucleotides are TGTGCCAGCAGCTTGTTAGCGAACACCGGGGAGCTGTTTTTT. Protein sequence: CASSLLANTGELFF. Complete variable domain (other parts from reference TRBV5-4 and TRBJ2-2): ETGVTQSPTHLIKTRGQQVTLRCSSQSGHNTVSWYQQALGQGPQFIFQYYREEENGRGNFPPRFSGLQFPNYSSELNVNALELDDSALYLCASSLLANTGELFFGEGSRLTVL.

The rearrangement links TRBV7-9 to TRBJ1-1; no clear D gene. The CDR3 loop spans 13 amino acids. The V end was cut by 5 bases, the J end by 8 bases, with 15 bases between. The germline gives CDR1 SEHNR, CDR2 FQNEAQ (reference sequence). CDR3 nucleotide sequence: TGTGCCAGCAGCCTAGGGCGGGGAATCGAAGCTTTCTTT. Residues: CASSLGRGIEAFF.

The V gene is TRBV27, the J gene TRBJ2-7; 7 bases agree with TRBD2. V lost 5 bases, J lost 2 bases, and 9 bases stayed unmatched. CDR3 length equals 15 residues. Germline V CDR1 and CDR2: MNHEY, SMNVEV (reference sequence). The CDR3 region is CASSVGTTGAYEQYF. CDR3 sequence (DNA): TGTGCCAGCAGTGTAGGGACTACAGGTGCCTACGAGCAGTACTTC.

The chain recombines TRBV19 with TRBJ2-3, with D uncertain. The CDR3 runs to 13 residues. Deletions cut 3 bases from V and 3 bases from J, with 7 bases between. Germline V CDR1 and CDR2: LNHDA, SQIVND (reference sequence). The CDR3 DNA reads TGTGCCAGTAGTATTTGGAGTACAGATACGCAGTATTTT. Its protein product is CASSIWSTDTQYF.

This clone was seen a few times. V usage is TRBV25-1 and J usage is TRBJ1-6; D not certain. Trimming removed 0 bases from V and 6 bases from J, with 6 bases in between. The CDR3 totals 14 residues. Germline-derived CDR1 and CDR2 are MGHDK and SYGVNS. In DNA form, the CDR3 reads TGTGCCAGCAGTGAATATGGCGGTAATTCACCCCTCCACTTT. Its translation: CASSEYGGNSPLHF.